A selection of T cell receptor beta chains follows, all from one sample in a study of cytomegalovirus exposure and HLA in healthy donors. The method was immunoSEQ multiplex PCR; TCRdb's version includes in-frame clones alone and lacks a portion of them. The sample shows around 120,000 clones, roughly 80% of them seen only once. Sequences were obtained from PBMCs. The receptors stem from a man younger than 40 in good health and CMV-seronegative. CDR3s include the opening cysteine and the closing phenylalanine or tryptophan. A D gene is named only where the DNA matches it firmly.

len	d_gene	v_gene	j_gene	CDR3aa	CDR3nt
15	NA	TRBV6-4	TRBJ2-2	CASRKDGKGIGELFF	TGTGCCAGCAGGAAAGACGGGAAAGGGATCGGGGAGCTGTTTTTT
15	TRBD1	TRBV5-1	TRBJ1-2	CASRMTQTGGGYYTF	TGCGCCAGCAGAATGACCCAGACAGGGGGTGGGTACTACACCTTC
15	TRBD1	TRBV4-1	TRBJ2-7	CASSQDSQGVYEQYF	TGCGCCAGCAGCCAAGATTCGCAGGGGGTTTACGAGCAGTACTTC
15	TRBD2	TRBV28	TRBJ2-7	CASTLGLAGDYEQYF	TGTGCCAGCACTTTGGGACTAGCGGGAGATTACGAGCAGTACTTC
15	TRBD1	TRBV4-3	TRBJ1-2	CASSQDQGGRYGYTF	TGCGCCAGCAGCCAAGATCAGGGGGGTCGCTATGGCTACACCTTC
11	NA	TRBV20-1	TRBJ1-2	CSARNVPIDTF	TGCAGTGCTAGAAATGTCCCTATTGACACCTTC
13	NA	TRBV28	TRBJ1-2	CASSLMDSYGYTF	TGTGCCAGCAGTTTAATGGACAGCTATGGCTACACCTTC
15	TRBD1	TRBV28	TRBJ1-1	CASRTGALGNTEAFF	TGTGCCAGCAGGACAGGGGCCCTAGGGAACACTGAAGCTTTCTTT
12	NA	TRBV7-2	TRBJ1-1	CASSATGTEAFF	TGTGCCAGCAGCGCCACCGGGACTGAAGCTTTCTTT
17	TRBD2	TRBV28	TRBJ2-3	CASSLNSGGIIADTQYF	TGTGCCAGCAGTTTAAATAGCGGGGGGATCATTGCAGATACGCAGTATTTT
10	NA	TRBV10-3	TRBJ1-1	CAISAPRAFF	TGTGCCATCAGTGCCCCTAGAGCTTTCTTT
18	NA	TRBV14	TRBJ1-2	CASSQDSRGVRENYGYTF	TGTGCCAGCAGCCAAGATTCCAGGGGCGTACGAGAAAACTATGGCTACACCTTC
17	NA	TRBV18	TRBJ1-2	CASSPNAPGNSLYGYTF	TGTGCCAGCTCACCAAACGCGCCAGGGAATAGCCTCTATGGCTACACCTTC
14	TRBD2	TRBV10-1	TRBJ2-3	CASSASGRGDTQYF	TGCGCCAGCTCTGCAAGCGGGAGGGGGGATACGCAGTATTTT
14	NA	TRBV27	TRBJ2-3	CASSSVPAGDTQYF	TGTGCCAGCAGTTCCGTCCCCGCCGGGGATACGCAGTATTTT